The T cell receptor beta chain described here comes from a study of blood T cell repertoires in COVID-19 (dated by TCRdb to the early 2020s). Looking at the study overall: The collaborator samples originated in the United States, Italy and Spain and spanned the acute and convalescent phases of COVID-19. The material from the prospective study consisted of cDNA or gDNA derived from T cells, B-cell-depleted T cells, or PBMCs. Subjects who had been exposed to COVID-19, were actively infected with it, or had recovered from it provided the deeply sampled blood TCRbeta repertoires that made up the dataset. The repertoires were made available in a free public database intended to serve as a resource for research on the immune response to SARS-CoV-2. Samples were obtained from the ongoing ImmuneRACE study (first 160 participants) and from 1,254 subjects provided by 6 global collaborators. Nearly every sample came with metadata listing a de-identified subject ID, COVID-19 status, age in years and sex. Where HLA class I and class II types were available, the types were taken from metadata supplied by the sample provider, not from assay-based typing.

A note on this clone: Its cognate antigen has yet to be identified. Base qualities are missing; no much larger clone stands one base away.

In Seattle, one collaborating source enrolled patients while the infection was active and tracked those patients longitudinally over the course of disease. Each collaborating institution followed its own protocols to collect whole blood in K2EDTA tubes. For TCRbeta analysis, collaborators shipped samples in one of three forms: frozen whole blood, isolated PBMCs, or DNA extracted from either of those sample types. Results and caveats for the whole study, not just this receptor: The quantity of clinical and demographic metadata differed by source and by participant and was supplied without curation.

V is clipped by 2 bases and J by 5 bases, and the sequence between their germline boundaries is 16 bases long. Per the germline V gene, MNHEY is the CDR1 and SVGAGI is the CDR2. The CDR3 sequence holds 16 residues, the cysteine and phenylalanine included. CDR3 DNA is the only sequence kept; it has 48 bases, read in frame from the first base. The immunoSEQ Assay, a bias-controlled multiplex PCR, was used to amplify TCRbeta CDR3 regions from genomic DNA. The study's processing was this. Within the assay, amplification of reference gene primers was used to estimate how many nucleated cells each sample contained. To quantify the absolute abundance of each unique TCRbeta CDR3 rearrangement, sequence reads were collapsed and filtered. For each sample, productive Simpson clonality was calculated as the square root of Simpson's diversity index across productive rearrangements. In its TCRdb copy, this immuneACCESS table keeps in-frame sequences only and misses some clones. Where compared with another copy, unresolved V genes explain less than half of these, and the others have no known cause. V and J calls and clone size come straight from that table; D and trimming were deduced from the DNA. Present in this sample are about 360,000 clones, about 88% of which were seen just once. Under 8.5% of the sample is held by the ten biggest clonotypes.

The sequence was collected from an older woman with COVID-19, enrolled during active disease. The sequenced material came from peripheral blood. The V and J genes are TRBV6-5 and TRBJ2-1; the D gene remains uncertain. The CDR3 protein sequence reads: CASSYRMGVSDNEQFF. The DNA sequence reads TGTGCCAGCAGTTACAGGATGGGTGTGAGCGACAATGAGCAGTTCTTC.